One sample yielded the 15 T cell receptor beta chains listed below, sequenced in a study of Ad26.COV2.S vaccination and SARS-CoV-2 variants. The treatment here: some 20 received Ad26.COV2.S at low or high dose, single or two shots; about 5 received placebo; per-sample allocation not given. Samples analyzed were those drawn on day 63 after the first vaccine or placebo injection. Generated by immunoSEQ multiplex PCR, the TCRdb table keeps only in-frame clones and is missing some. The sample lists roughly 240,000 clones, roughly 90% occurring once. The input for sequencing was peripheral blood, taken in a trial of Ad26.COV2.S vaccine versus placebo. The receptors originated from a person aged 18-65 years who received the Ad26.COV2.S COVID-19 vaccine or a placebo.

This clone occurred a few times. The chain couples TRBV2 to TRBJ2-2, with TRBD1 matching 8 bases. The V gene's germline CDR1 is SNHLY and CDR2 FYNNEI. This CDR3 spans 14 amino acids. Trimming removed 6 bases from V and 4 bases from J; junction bases left unmatched: 4. The chain's CDR3 is CASRADRGTGELFF. The CDR3 DNA follows: TGTGCCAGCAGAGCCGACAGGGGCACCGGGGAGCTGTTTTTT. Together with reference TRBV2 and TRBJ2-2, the CDR3 gives the full variable domain: EPEVTQTPSHQVTQMGQEVILRCVPISNHLYFYWYRQILGQKVEFLVSFYNNEISEKSEIFDDQFSVERPDGSNFTLKIRSTKLEDSAMYFCASRADRGTGELFFGEGSRLTVL.

This chain joins TRBV30 and TRBJ1-4, with D perhaps matching TRBD1 (6 bases). Germline V lookup: CDR1 GTSNPN, CDR2 SVGIG (reference sequence). The CDR3 runs 14 residues. With 5 bases removed from V and 7 bases from J, the gap between germline ends came to 17 bases. The DNA of the CDR3 is TGTGCCTGGTCTCGTGGGCAGGGGATTGAAAAACTGTTTTTT. This encodes CAWSRGQGIEKLFF.

The chain links TRBV7-9 to TRBJ2-5, with D possibly matching TRBD1 (5 bases). This CDR3 comprises 13 residues. Trimming took 2 bases from V and 2 from J, leaving 6 bases between them. Per the germline V gene, CDR1 is SEHNR and CDR2 is FQNEAQ (reference sequence). In DNA form, the CDR3 reads TGTGCCAGCAGCTTACCAGGGCAAGAGACCCAGTACTTC. Translating it yields CASSLPGQETQYF.

This sequence joins TRBV27 and TRBJ1-2; the D gene is possibly TRBD1 (6 bases). This CDR3 region has 14 residues. The germline V and J ends were trimmed by 5 bases and 5 bases, with 15 bases remaining between them. CDR1 and CDR2 from the germline V gene are MNHEY and SMNVEV (reference sequence). For the CDR3, the DNA is TGTGCCAGCAGTACTAGGGGGGTTGGATATGGCTACACCTTC. It is translated as CASSTRGVGYGYTF.

The chain has TRBV5-5 and TRBJ2-1; D uncertain. There are 14 residues in the CDR3. Between the trimmed V and J ends, which lost 0 bases and 13 bases, there was a span of 17 bases. Germline V CDR1 and CDR2: SGHKS, YYEKEE (reference sequence). The CDR3 region has the DNA TGTGCCAGCAGCTTGGATTGGTCTCCCTTAAATCAGTTCTTC. It encodes CASSLDWSPLNQFF. The full variable domain, with the rest looked up from reference TRBV5-5 and TRBJ2-1, is DAGVTQSPTHLIKTRGQQVTLRCSPISGHKSVSWYQQVLGQGPQFIFQYYEKEERGRGNFPDRFSARQFPNYSSELNVNALLLGDSALYLCASSLDWSPLNQFFGPGTRLTVL.

The V call is TRBV29-1, the J call TRBJ2-1; 9 bases fit TRBD2. The V gene end was trimmed by 3 bases and the J gene end by 2 bases; junction bases not matched to a gene: 2. This CDR3 spans 14 amino acids. Germline values: CDR1 SQVTM, CDR2 ANQGSEA. As DNA, the CDR3 is TGCAGCGTTGAGCTAGCGGGGACCTACAATGAGCAGTTCTTC. It encodes CSVELAGTYNEQFF.

The chain recombines TRBV2 with TRBJ2-7; tentatively, D is TRBD1 or TRBD2 (6 bases each). The length of the CDR3 is 14 residues. The V end was cut by 4 bases, the J end by 6 bases, with 16 bases between. The germline gives CDR1 SNHLY, CDR2 FYNNEI. In DNA form, the CDR3 reads TGTGCCAGCAGTGTTTCGGGGGCGAGGACCGAGCAGTACTTC. It is translated as CASSVSGARTEQYF.

This chain uses TRBV10-3 with TRBJ2-5, with 9 bases fitting TRBD1. CDR3 length: 15 amino acids. Trimming at V came to 6 bases and at J to 4 bases, leaving 9 bases not matched to a gene. Germline V CDR1 and CDR2: ENHRY, SYGVKD. CDR3 in DNA: TGTGCCATCAGGGCGGACAGGGGACATCTAGAGACCCAGTACTTC. Its protein is CAIRADRGHLETQYF.

In its sample, this clone was seen a few times. The V and J genes are TRBV7-2 and TRBJ2-3; possible D gene TRBD1, 6 bases. CDR1 and CDR2 (germline): SGHTA, FQGNSA. Deletions cut 1 base from V and 2 bases from J, with 10 bases between. The CDR3 has 15 amino acids. CDR3 nucleotides: TGTGCCAGCAGCTTAGTGGGGGCCCACACAGATACGCAGTATTTT. This translates into CASSLVGAHTDTQYF.

J is TRBJ1-1 and V is TRBV7-8; maybe TRBD1 (5 bases). The CDR3 contains 14 residues. Trimming took off 5 bases at V and 0 bases at J, with 10 bases between the two ends. The germline V gene encodes CDR1 SGHVS and CDR2 FQNEAQ. The CDR3 region has the DNA TGTGCCAGCAGCGTGACAGTTATGAACACTGAAGCTTTCTTT. It specifies CASSVTVMNTEAFF. Using reference TRBV7-8 and TRBJ1-1 for the parts outside the CDR3, the full variable domain is GAGVSQSPRYKVAKRGQDVALRCDPISGHVSLFWYQQALGQGPEFLTYFQNEAQLDKSGLPSDRFFAERPEGSVSTLKIQRTQQEDSAVYLCASSVTVMNTEAFFGQGTRLTVV.

The rearrangement joins TRBV5-5 to TRBJ1-2; 7 bases are shared with TRBD1. The CDR3 contains 14 residues. The germline gives CDR1 SGHKS, CDR2 YYEKEE (reference sequence). V lost 4 bases to trimming and J lost 2 bases; unmatched junction nucleotides: 5. For the CDR3, the DNA is TGTGCCAGCAGCCTCCGGACAGGAAACTATGGCTACACCTTC. It translates to CASSLRTGNYGYTF. Complete variable domain (other parts from reference TRBV5-5 and TRBJ1-2): DAGVTQSPTHLIKTRGQQVTLRCSPISGHKSVSWYQQVLGQGPQFIFQYYEKEERGRGNFPDRFSARQFPNYSSELNVNALLLGDSALYLCASSLRTGNYGYTFGSGTRLTVV.

This chain connects TRBV4-3 to TRBJ1-4; possible D gene TRBD1, 5 bases. V dropped 3 bases and J dropped 7 bases, with 12 bases sitting between them. Germline V gene data show CDR1 as LGHNA and CDR2 as YSLEER. The CDR3 totals 14 residues. CDR3 residues: CASSQRDGGEKLFF. Here the CDR3 DNA reads TGCGCCAGCAGCCAGAGGGACGGGGGTGAAAAACTGTTTTTT.

CDR3 coding DNA: TGCGCCAGCAGCCCGGGGACAGGGGCAAATCAGCCCCAGCATTTT. Translated, it gives CASSPGTGANQPQHF. The chain employs TRBV5-1 and TRBJ1-5; TRBD1 matches at 10 bases. The CDR3 is 15 amino acids. The germline V gene has CDR1 SGHRS and CDR2 YFSETQ. J gave up 4 bases and V 4 bases, and 5 bases lay outside the gene matches. Full variable domain (remainder filled in from reference TRBV5-1 and TRBJ1-5): KAGVTQTPRYLIKTRGQQVTLSCSPISGHRSVSWYQQTPGQGLQFLFEYFSETQRNKGNFPGRFSGRQFSNSRSEMNVSTLELGDSALYLCASSPGTGANQPQHFGDGTRLSIL.

The chain links TRBV5-5 to TRBJ1-5; TRBD1 aligns across 10 bases. Germline V gives CDR1 SGHKS, CDR2 YYEKEE (reference sequence). CDR3 size: 14 residues. The V gene end was trimmed by 4 bases and the J gene end by 4 bases; junction bases not matched to a gene: 2. The CDR3 protein is CASSPDRGNQPQHF. For the CDR3, the DNA is TGTGCCAGCAGCCCGGACAGGGGGAATCAGCCCCAGCATTTT.

The chain has TRBV7-9 and TRBJ2-2; a possible D gene is TRBD1 (7 bases). V shed 8 bases and J shed 4 bases, with 26 bases lying between them. CDR1 SEHNR and CDR2 FQNEAQ come from the germline V gene (reference sequence). This CDR3 comprises 18 residues. The CDR3 bases are TGTGCCAGCCCTCTTGGAGGGGGCGCAAGTTTCGGCACCGGGGAGCTGTTTTTT. Amino acid sequence: CASPLGGGASFGTGELFF.